This section outlines one T cell receptor (beta chain) sequence together with its context. The germline gene is not matched at one end of the junction; a read error may be the cause. This entry belongs to a study of blood T cell repertoires in COVID-19. Across the whole study: Acute and convalescent COVID-19 specimens originated in the United States, Italy and Spain.

The method was immunoSEQ multiplex PCR; TCRdb's version includes in-frame clones alone and lacks a portion of them. The repertoire consists of about 220,000 clones, with 75% to 85% occurring once and the leading ten covering approximately 5.2%. CDR3 length equals 15 residues. Germline V CDR1 and CDR2: SGHDT, YYEEEE. Seattle's enrolled individuals joined amid active infection and were then monitored longitudinally. The sequence was obtained from a woman in her seventies with COVID-19, enrolled during active disease. This sequence joins TRBV5-6 and TRBJ2-5; TRBD2 is a possible D gene (6 bases). The material sequenced was peripheral blood. The CDR3, as DNA: TGTGCCAGCTGCTTGTGGGGACTGAGTAAGAAGACCCAGTACTTC. Translation: CASCLWGLSKKTQYF.